One and the same sample provided the 32 T cell receptor beta chains below, sequenced in a study of Ad26.COV2.S vaccination and SARS-CoV-2 variants. Indicated treatment: some 19 received Ad26.COV2.S at low or high dose, single or two shots; about 5 received placebo; per-sample allocation not given. It was on day 63 after the first vaccine or placebo injection that samples were taken. Clones were read by immunoSEQ multiplex PCR, and TCRdb kept only the in-frame ones, dropping some. Of under 250,000 clones listed, around 85% are singletons. The sequencing here drew on peripheral blood, taken in a trial of Ad26.COV2.S vaccine versus placebo. These receptors originate from a person aged 18-60 years who received the Ad26.COV2.S COVID-19 vaccine or a placebo.

This sequence joins TRBV30 and TRBJ2-2, with 10 bases that match TRBD1. With 2 bases clipped from V and 7 bases from J, the junction kept 7 bases outside the gene matches. The length of the CDR3 is 15 residues. In germline, CDR1 is GTSNPN, CDR2 SVGIG (reference sequence). The CDR3 loop reads CAWSPDRGQGGELFF. The CDR3 region has the DNA TGTGCCTGGAGTCCTGACAGGGGGCAAGGCGGGGAGCTGTTTTTT.

This chain connects TRBV30 to TRBJ2-1, with D possibly being TRBD2 (5 bases). Germline CDR1 and CDR2: GTSNPN and SVGIG (reference sequence). The CDR3 covers 10 residues. With 7 bases removed from V and 12 bases from J, the gap between germline ends came to 13 bases. The CDR3 here is CASDMEAQFF. The CDR3 region has the DNA TGTGCCTCCGACATGGAGGCGCAGTTCTTC.

This chain links TRBV10-3 with TRBJ2-7; D is uncertain. The CDR3 has 14 amino acids. Germline V gene data show CDR1 as ENHRY and CDR2 as SYGVKD. Trimming took off 3 bases at V and 1 base at J, with 10 bases between the two ends. The CDR3 protein is CAISDWGSSYEQYF. Written as DNA, the CDR3 is TGTGCCATCAGTGATTGGGGAAGTTCCTACGAGCAGTACTTC.

The rearrangement links TRBV2 to TRBJ1-2, with 8 positions matching TRBD1. The CDR3 runs to 14 residues. J was trimmed by 4 bases and V by 6 bases; bases with no gene match: 7. Looked up from germline, CDR1 is SNHLY and CDR2 is FYNNEI. CDR3: CASSQGATSYGYTF. As DNA, the CDR3 is TGTGCCAGCAGCCAGGGGGCGACGAGCTATGGCTACACCTTC.

This sequence joins TRBV14 and TRBJ2-1; the match to TRBD2 covers 8 bases. The CDR3 totals 15 residues. Germline V gene sequence: CDR1 SGHDN, CDR2 FVKESK. After removal of 1 base from V and 7 bases from J, the junction contained 6 bases not matched to a gene. The CDR3 sequence: CASSQVRTSRNEQFF. The CDR3 DNA is TGTGCCAGCAGCCAAGTTAGGACTAGCAGGAATGAGCAGTTCTTC. Looking up the rest from reference TRBV14 and TRBJ2-1 gives the full variable domain: EAGVTQFPSHSVIEKGQTVTLRCDPISGHDNLYWYRRVMGKEIKFLLHFVKESKQDESGMPNNRFLAERTGGTYSTLKVQPAELEDSGVYFCASSQVRTSRNEQFFGPGTRLTVL.

Only a few counts were recorded for this clone. The V call is TRBV30, the J call TRBJ2-1; 11 nucleotides line up with TRBD2. Germline V CDR1 and CDR2: GTSNPN, SVGIG (reference sequence). V lost 1 base, J lost 3 bases, and 5 bases stayed unmatched. This CDR3 is 16 amino acids long. CDR3 region: CAWSAGTSGNYNEQFF. The CDR3 nucleotides are TGTGCCTGGAGTGCCGGGACTAGCGGTAACTACAATGAGCAGTTCTTC.

This clone was recorded once. J is TRBJ1-5 and V is TRBV5-1; D might be TRBD1 (6 bases). Trimming left V 2 bases short and J 2 bases short, with 8 bases between. The CDR3 contains 14 residues. From germline, CDR1 is SGHRS and CDR2 YFSETQ. This chain's CDR3 is CASSLQGGNQPQHF. CDR3 in DNA: TGCGCCAGCAGCTTACAGGGCGGCAATCAGCCCCAGCATTTT.

This clone showed up just a few times. V is TRBV30 and J is TRBJ1-5; D not certain. Germline-derived CDR1 and CDR2 are GTSNPN and SVGIG (reference sequence). The CDR3 covers 13 residues. Trimming left V 3 bases short and J 3 bases short, with 9 bases between. The CDR3 sequence is CAWRGSHNQPQHF. The DNA of the CDR3 is TGTGCCTGGAGGGGCAGCCACAATCAGCCCCAGCATTTT.

The V call is TRBV4-3, the J call TRBJ1-5; D is possibly TRBD1 (6 bases). V was cut by 1 base and J by 6 bases, with 13 bases left in between. This CDR3 spans 15 amino acids. CDR1 is LGHNA, CDR2 YSLEER, per germline. The CDR3 DNA sequence: TGCGCCAGCAGCCAAGTACCGGGGGCGCGTCAGCCCCAGCATTTT. This encodes CASSQVPGARQPQHF.

The chain is built from TRBV4-3 and TRBJ2-1; the match to TRBD2 covers 10 bases. V shed 4 bases, J shed 8 bases, and the junction held 11 bases outside the gene matches. The CDR3 runs to 16 residues. Germline CDR1 LGHNA, CDR2 YSLEER. The CDR3 spells CASSLSGGVLWDEQFF. CDR3 DNA sequence: TGCGCCAGCAGCCTGAGCGGGGGGGTTCTTTGGGATGAGCAGTTCTTC.

The chain links TRBV4-3 to TRBJ2-7; D gene ambiguous. Looked up from germline, CDR1 is LGHNA and CDR2 is YSLEER. CDR3 size: 14 residues. The V and J ends lost 1 base and 1 base respectively, with 8 bases between them. CDR3 sequence (DNA): TGCGCCAGCAGCCAAGTGGACGGTTCCTACGAGCAGTACTTC. It yields the protein CASSQVDGSYEQYF.

The chain links TRBV9 to TRBJ1-1, with D unresolved. The CDR3 is 14 amino acids. CDR1 and CDR2 from the germline V gene are SGDLS and YYNGEE. Trimming removed 4 bases at V and 1 base at J, with 11 bases between. The CDR3 DNA reads TGTGCCAGCAGCACACGGGCTGGGAACACTGAAGCTTTCTTT. Translated, it gives CASSTRAGNTEAFF.

This chain uses TRBV18 with TRBJ2-1; 9 nucleotides agree with TRBD1. V was clipped by 6 bases and J by 8 bases; unmatched bases: 11. The CDR3 loop spans 15 amino acids. In germline, CDR1 is KGHSH, CDR2 LQKENI. CDR3 nucleotide sequence: TGTGCCAGCTCGTCAGCCCGGACAGGGGCCGATGAGCAGTTCTTC. Translated: CASSSARTGADEQFF.

V is TRBV21-1 and J is TRBJ2-7; the D call of TRBD2 is as the table states it, not checked on the DNA. TRBV21-1 is recorded as a pseudogene. The CDR3 sequence is 13 residues long. The DNA for the CDR3 is TGTGCCAGCAGCGACCGGGAACTCTACGAGCAGTACGTC. It yields the protein CASSDRELYEQYV.

The chain has TRBV28 and TRBJ1-1, with 7 bases matching TRBD1. Trimming cost V 5 bases and J 7 bases; bases outside gene matches: 4. The CDR3 totals 12 residues. Germline values: CDR1 MDHEN, CDR2 SYDVKM. The CDR3 sequence is CASSPDRDEAFF. The CDR3 bases are TGTGCCAGCAGTCCCGACAGGGATGAAGCTTTCTTT.

This clone was detected a few times. The V call is TRBV6-1, the J call TRBJ1-4; TRBD1 matches 8 bases. The CDR3 spans 15 residues. The germline V gene encodes CDR1 MNHNS and CDR2 SASEGT. V dropped 2 bases and J dropped 9; count of bases not matched to a gene: 8. The CDR3 DNA reads as TGTGCCAGCAGTGAAAGGACAGGGTTAATGAAAAAACTGTTTTTT. It codes for CASSERTGLMKKLFF.

The V call is TRBV29-1, the J call TRBJ1-2; possible D gene TRBD1, 6 bases. The CDR3 spans 13 residues. Germline values: CDR1 SQVTM, CDR2 ANQGSEA. Trimming took off 6 bases at V and 3 bases at J, with 14 bases between the two ends. In DNA form, the CDR3 reads TGCAGCGTCATACAGGGTTGGGACTATGGCTACACCTTC. It specifies CSVIQGWDYGYTF.

This chain's CDR3 is CASSQRGGGTDTQYF. The CDR3, as DNA: TGTGCCAGCAGTCAGCGGGGGGGCGGCACAGATACGCAGTATTTT. This chain connects TRBV6-5 to TRBJ2-3; 10 bases match TRBD2. Per the germline V gene, CDR1 is MNHEY and CDR2 is SVGAGI. CDR3 length: 15 residues. The V gene end was trimmed by 5 bases and the J gene end by 1 base; junction bases not matched to a gene: 3.

The chain carries TRBV5-4 and TRBJ1-2; D gene unclear. The V end was cut by 1 base, the J end by 2 bases, with 6 bases between. The germline V gene encodes CDR1 SGHNT and CDR2 YYREEE (reference sequence). The CDR3 has 13 residues. CDR3 sequence: CASSLNSNYGYTF. The CDR3 DNA follows: TGTGCCAGCAGCTTGAACTCGAACTATGGCTACACCTTC.

This clone occurred once. The J gene is TRBJ2-3, the V gene TRBV19; D possibly corresponds to TRBD1 (5 bases). Germline CDR1 reads LNHDA; CDR2 reads SQIVND (reference sequence). Deletions cut 6 bases from V and 6 bases from J, with 16 bases between. The CDR3 is 14 residues long. For the CDR3, the DNA is TGTGCCAGTAGACAGGTCAGGTCGAGCGATACGCAGTATTTT. Protein: CASRQVRSSDTQYF. The variable domain in full, with the rest retrieved from reference TRBV19 and TRBJ2-3, is DGGITQSPKYLFRKEGQNVTLSCEQNLNHDAMYWYRQDPGQGLRLIYYSQIVNDFQKGDIAEGYSVSREKKESFPLTVTSAQKNPTAFYLCASRQVRSSDTQYFGPGTRLTVL.

The chain employs TRBV9 and TRBJ1-2, with TRBD1 matching over 8 bases. The germline CDR1 and CDR2 sequences are SGDLS and YYNGEE. The CDR3 runs 14 residues. With 4 bases clipped from V and 7 bases from J, the junction kept 9 bases outside the gene matches. The CDR3 DNA reads TGTGCCAGCAGCCAAGGACAGGGTGAGGGTGGCTACACCTTC. Protein sequence: CASSQGQGEGGYTF.

Comments on this clone: At one end, the junction sequence differs from germline, possibly due to a read error. The genes are TRBV4-2 and TRBJ1-1; no reliable D call. CDR1 LGHNA and CDR2 YNFKEQ come from the germline V gene. The CDR3 contains 16 residues. In nucleotides, the CDR3 is TGTGCCAGCAGCGAAGAAGTGAGCCGAATGAACACTGAAGCTTTCTTT. This gives the protein CASSEEVSRMNTEAFF.

The genes are TRBV6-6 and TRBJ2-3; the D gene is possibly TRBD2 (7 bases). Germline CDR1 reads MNHNY; CDR2 reads SVGAGI (reference sequence). The CDR3 runs 16 residues. V was pared by 5 bases and J by 6 bases, with 21 bases between. The CDR3 here is CASSRPGAGASDTQYF. The CDR3 nucleotides are TGTGCCAGCAGTCGACCGGGGGCGGGAGCGTCGGATACGCAGTATTTT.

The chain uses TRBV18 and TRBJ2-2; D is undetermined. V lost 3 bases and J lost 0, with 11 bases in between. Germline-derived CDR1 and CDR2 are KGHSH and LQKENI. This CDR3 spans 16 amino acids. CDR3: CASSPRAAANTGELFF. The CDR3 DNA reads as TGTGCCAGCTCACCCCGCGCAGCAGCGAACACCGGGGAGCTGTTTTTT.

The V gene is TRBV5-8, the J gene TRBJ1-2, with D perhaps TRBD1 (6 bases). Germline V CDR1 and CDR2: SGHTS, YDEGEE. CDR3 length equals 15 residues. Deletions cut 3 bases from V and 8 bases from J, with 20 bases between. CDR3 nucleotides: TGTGCCAGCAGCTCGGACAGCCGGGTACCACGGGGCTACACCTTC. This encodes CASSSDSRVPRGYTF. Full variable domain (remainder filled in from reference TRBV5-8 and TRBJ1-2): EAGVTQSPTHLIKTRGQQATLRCSPISGHTSVYWYQQALGLGLQFLLWYDEGEERNRGNFPPRFSGRQFPNYSSELNVNALELEDSALYLCASSSDSRVPRGYTFGSGTRLTVV.

This chain uses TRBV18 with TRBJ1-2; D gene unclear. This CDR3 is built from 14 residues. V lost 4 bases and J lost 2, with 11 bases in between. Germline assignment: CDR1 KGHSH and CDR2 LQKENI. CDR3 DNA: TGTGCCAGCTCACGGAGCGGTTACAACTATGGCTACACCTTC. Its protein product is CASSRSGYNYGYTF.

This clone has only one observation. The chain employs TRBV4-1 and TRBJ1-1; D is ambiguous. The CDR3 runs to 13 residues. The V gene's germline CDR1 is MGHRA and CDR2 YSYEKL. Trimming pared 8 bases from V and 0 bases from J, leaving 10 bases between. This chain's CDR3 is CASGLALNTEAFF. The CDR3, as DNA: TGCGCCAGCGGGTTGGCGTTGAACACTGAAGCTTTCTTT.

This clone occurred once. The gene calls are TRBV5-4 and TRBJ2-5; the D call may be TRBD1 or TRBD2 (5 bases each). The CDR3 contains 16 residues. CDR1 SGHNT and CDR2 YYREEE come from the germline V gene (reference sequence). Trimming removed 4 bases at V and 4 bases at J, with 20 bases between. CDR3 amino acids: CASSPSLNSGGETQYF. The CDR3, as DNA: TGTGCCAGCAGCCCTTCTTTAAACAGTGGGGGAGAGACCCAGTACTTC. Variable domain in full (rest from reference TRBV5-4 and TRBJ2-5): ETGVTQSPTHLIKTRGQQVTLRCSSQSGHNTVSWYQQALGQGPQFIFQYYREEENGRGNFPPRFSGLQFPNYSSELNVNALELDDSALYLCASSPSLNSGGETQYFGPGTRLLVL.

The chain uses TRBV6-2 or TRBV6-3 and TRBJ2-3; D is perhaps TRBD1 or TRBD2 (5 bases each). The CDR3 has 15 amino acids. Germline V gives CDR1 MNHEY, CDR2 SVGEGT. The germline V and J ends were trimmed by 6 bases and 0 bases, with 13 bases remaining between them. Written as DNA, the CDR3 is TGTGCCAGCAGCCACGGGACGGGTAGCACAGATACGCAGTATTTT. It codes for CASSHGTGSTDTQYF.

This chain uses TRBV19 with TRBJ2-2; 9 nucleotides line up with TRBD1. Germline assignment: CDR1 LNHDA and CDR2 SQIVND (reference sequence). The CDR3 is made up of 15 amino acids. J gave up 6 bases and V 5 bases, and 7 bases lay outside the gene matches. CDR3 residues: CASSPGQGKAGELFF. The DNA for the CDR3 is TGTGCCAGTAGTCCGGGACAGGGAAAGGCCGGGGAGCTGTTTTTT.

The J gene is TRBJ2-1, the V gene TRBV6-5, with D possibly being TRBD1 or TRBD2 (6 bases each). Germline lookup yields CDR1 MNHEY and CDR2 SVGAGI. The V end lost 6 bases, the J end lost 10 bases, and 10 bases lay between the germline ends. The CDR3 is 11 amino acids. The CDR3 region has the DNA TGTGCCAGCAGCCACGGGGGCGAGCAGTTCTTC. Its translation: CASSHGGEQFF.

The genes are TRBV21-1 and TRBJ1-1. TRBV21-1 is marked as a pseudogene. This CDR3 comprises 16 residues. For the CDR3, the DNA is TGTGCTAGCAGCAAAGGGCGGGACCGAATGAACACTGAAGCTTTCTTT. Protein product: CASSKGRDRMNTEAFF.